This T cell receptor (beta chain) was sequenced during a study of CD8 T cells in Susac syndrome. Random hexamers primed reverse transcription of about 0.45 to 1 ug RNA. Amplification of TCR beta CDR3 used immunoSEQ multiplex PCR across 54 Vbeta and 13 Jbeta. MiXCR, run by TCRdb on the immunoSEQ multiplex PCR reads, gives a single entry per CDR3 protein. Counted here are under 150,000 distinct CDR3 sequences, around nine tenths occurring once; the ten biggest clones make up roughly 0.25%. The authors sequenced TCR beta from blood CD8+ and CD4+ T cells. Purification of the CD8+ and CD4+ T cells relied on negative isolation, and TEMRA cells underwent FACS enrichment. Germline V CDR1 and CDR2: KGHDR, SFDVKD. This CDR3 comprises 17 residues. V was clipped by 2 bases and J by 0 bases, with 13 bases between them.

The sequence was collected from a human donor with multiple sclerosis. Sequencing was done on a sample of CD8+ T cells from PBMCs. The J gene is TRBJ2-1, the V gene TRBV24-1, with D possibly being TRBD2 (5 bases). This chain's CDR3 is CATSDSGDITSYNEQFF. CDR3 sequence (DNA): TGTGCCACCAGTGATTCCGGGGATATCACCTCCTACAATGAGCAGTTCTTC.